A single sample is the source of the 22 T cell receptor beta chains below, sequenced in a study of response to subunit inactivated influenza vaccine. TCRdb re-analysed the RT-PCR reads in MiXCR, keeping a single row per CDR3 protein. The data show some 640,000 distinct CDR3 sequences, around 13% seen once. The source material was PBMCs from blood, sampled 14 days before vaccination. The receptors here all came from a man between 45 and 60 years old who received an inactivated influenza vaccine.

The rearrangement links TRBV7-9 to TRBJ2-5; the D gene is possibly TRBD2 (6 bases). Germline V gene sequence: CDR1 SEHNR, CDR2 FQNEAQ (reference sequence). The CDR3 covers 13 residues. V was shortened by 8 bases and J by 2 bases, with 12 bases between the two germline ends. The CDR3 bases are TGTGCCAGCGTGCGTGCGGGGCAAGAGACCCAGTACTTC. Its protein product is CASVRAGQETQYF. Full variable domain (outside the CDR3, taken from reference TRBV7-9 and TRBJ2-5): DTGVSQNPRHKITKRGQNVTFRCDPISEHNRLYWYRQTLGQGPEFLTYFQNEAQLEKSRLLSDRFSAERPKGSFSTLEIQRTEQGDSAMYLCASVRAGQETQYFGPGTRLLVL.

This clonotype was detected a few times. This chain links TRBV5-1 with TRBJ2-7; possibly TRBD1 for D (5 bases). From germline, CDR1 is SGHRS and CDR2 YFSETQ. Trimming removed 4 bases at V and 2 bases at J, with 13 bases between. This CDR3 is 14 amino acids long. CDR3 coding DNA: TGCGCCAGCAGCGAATATCAGGGAACCTACGAGCAGTACTTC. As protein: CASSEYQGTYEQYF.

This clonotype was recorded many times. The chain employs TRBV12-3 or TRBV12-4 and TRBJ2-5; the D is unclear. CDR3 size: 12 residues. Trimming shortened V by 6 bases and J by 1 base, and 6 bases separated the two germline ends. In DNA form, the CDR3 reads TGTGCCAGCAGGCGACCCCAAGAGACCCAGTACTTC. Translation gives CASRRPQETQYF.

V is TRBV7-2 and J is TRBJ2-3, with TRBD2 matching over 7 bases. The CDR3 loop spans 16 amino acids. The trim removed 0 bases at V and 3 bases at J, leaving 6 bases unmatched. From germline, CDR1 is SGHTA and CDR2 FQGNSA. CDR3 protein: CASSLAGGPVTDTQYF. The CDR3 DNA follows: TGTGCCAGCAGCTTAGCGGGAGGGCCGGTAACAGATACGCAGTATTTT. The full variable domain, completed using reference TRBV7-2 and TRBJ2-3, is GAGVSQSPSNKVTEKGKDVELRCDPISGHTALYWYRQSLGQGLEFLIYFQGNSAPDKSGLPSDRFSAERTGGSVSTLTIQRTQQEDSAVYLCASSLAGGPVTDTQYFGPGTRLTVL.

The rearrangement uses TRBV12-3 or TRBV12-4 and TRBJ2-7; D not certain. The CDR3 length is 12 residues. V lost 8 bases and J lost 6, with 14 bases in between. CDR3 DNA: TGTGCCAGCGGAGTTGTAGCAGGCGAGCAGTACTTC. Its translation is CASGVVAGEQYF.

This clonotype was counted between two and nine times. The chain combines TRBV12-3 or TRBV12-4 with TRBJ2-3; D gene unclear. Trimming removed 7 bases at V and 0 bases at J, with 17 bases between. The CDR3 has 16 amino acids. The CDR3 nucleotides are TGTGCCAGCATTCTCCAGACTTCCTCTAGCACAGATACGCAGTATTTT. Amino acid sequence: CASILQTSSSTDTQYF.

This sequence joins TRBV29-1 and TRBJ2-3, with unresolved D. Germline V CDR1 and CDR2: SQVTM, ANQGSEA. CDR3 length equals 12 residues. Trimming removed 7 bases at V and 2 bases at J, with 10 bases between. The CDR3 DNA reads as TGCAGCGCGAACAGCTTCACAGATACGCAGTATTTT. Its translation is CSANSFTDTQYF.

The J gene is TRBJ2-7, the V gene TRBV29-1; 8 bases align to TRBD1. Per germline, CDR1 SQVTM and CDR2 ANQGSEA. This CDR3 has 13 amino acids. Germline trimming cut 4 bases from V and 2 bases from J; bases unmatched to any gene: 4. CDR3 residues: CSVGQGLTYEQYF. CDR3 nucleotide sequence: TGCAGCGTTGGACAGGGGCTGACCTACGAGCAGTACTTC.

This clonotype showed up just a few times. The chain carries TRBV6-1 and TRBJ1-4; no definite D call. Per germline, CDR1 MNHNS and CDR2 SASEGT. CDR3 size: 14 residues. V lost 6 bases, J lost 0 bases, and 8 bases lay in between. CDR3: CASSAAATNEKLFF. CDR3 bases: TGTGCCAGCAGCGCAGCGGCAACTAATGAAAAACTGTTTTTT.

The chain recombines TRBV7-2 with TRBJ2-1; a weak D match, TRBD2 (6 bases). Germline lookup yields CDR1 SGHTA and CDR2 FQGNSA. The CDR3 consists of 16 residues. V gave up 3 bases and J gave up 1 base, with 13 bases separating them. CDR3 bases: TGTGCCAGCAGCTTCCAGTATGGGAGGTCCTACAATGAGCAGTTCTTC. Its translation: CASSFQYGRSYNEQFF.

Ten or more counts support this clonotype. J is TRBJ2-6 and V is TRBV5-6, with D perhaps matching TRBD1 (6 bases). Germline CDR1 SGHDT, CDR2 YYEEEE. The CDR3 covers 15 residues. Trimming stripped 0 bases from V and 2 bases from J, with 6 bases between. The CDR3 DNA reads TGTGCCAGCAGCTTGGAGGGGGCTGGGGCCAACGTCCTGACTTTC. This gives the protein CASSLEGAGANVLTF.

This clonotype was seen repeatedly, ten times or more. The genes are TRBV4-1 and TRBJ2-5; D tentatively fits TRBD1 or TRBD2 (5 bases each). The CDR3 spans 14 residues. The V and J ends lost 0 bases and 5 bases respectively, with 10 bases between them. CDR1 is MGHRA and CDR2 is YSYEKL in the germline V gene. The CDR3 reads CASSQDPGRETQYF. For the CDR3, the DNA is TGCGCCAGCAGCCAAGATCCGGGGCGGGAGACCCAGTACTTC.

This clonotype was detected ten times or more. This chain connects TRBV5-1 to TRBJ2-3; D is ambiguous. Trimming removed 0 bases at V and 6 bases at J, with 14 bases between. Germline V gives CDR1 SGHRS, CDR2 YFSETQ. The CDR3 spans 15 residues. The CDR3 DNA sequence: TGCGCCAGCAGCTTGGGTCGTGCTTCCACGGATACGCAGTATTTT. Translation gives CASSLGRASTDTQYF.

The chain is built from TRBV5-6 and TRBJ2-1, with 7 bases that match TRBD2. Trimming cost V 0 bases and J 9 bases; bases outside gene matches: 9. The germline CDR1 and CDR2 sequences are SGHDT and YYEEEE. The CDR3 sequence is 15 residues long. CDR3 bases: TGTGCCAGCAGCTTGGCCTTGGAGCGGGGACGTGAGCAGTTCTTC. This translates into CASSLALERGREQFF. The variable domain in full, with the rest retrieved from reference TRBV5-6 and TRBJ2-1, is DAGVTQSPTHLIKTRGQQVTLRCSPKSGHDTVSWYQQALGQGPQFIFQYYEEEERQRGNFPDRFSGHQFPNYSSELNVNALLLGDSALYLCASSLALERGREQFFGPGTRLTVL.

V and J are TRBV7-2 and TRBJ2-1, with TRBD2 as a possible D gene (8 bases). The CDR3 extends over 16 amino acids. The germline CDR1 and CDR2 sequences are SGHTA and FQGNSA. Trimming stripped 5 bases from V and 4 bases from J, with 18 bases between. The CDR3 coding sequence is TGTGCCAGCAGCCCTACGGGGGGGACAGTTTACAATGAGCAGTTCTTC. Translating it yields CASSPTGGTVYNEQFF. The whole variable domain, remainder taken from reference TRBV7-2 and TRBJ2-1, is GAGVSQSPSNKVTEKGKDVELRCDPISGHTALYWYRQSLGQGLEFLIYFQGNSAPDKSGLPSDRFSAERTGGSVSTLTIQRTQQEDSAVYLCASSPTGGTVYNEQFFGPGTRLTVL.

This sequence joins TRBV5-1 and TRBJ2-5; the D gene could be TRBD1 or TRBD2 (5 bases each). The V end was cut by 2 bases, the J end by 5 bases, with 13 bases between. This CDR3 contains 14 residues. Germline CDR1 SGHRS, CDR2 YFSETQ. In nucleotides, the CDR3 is TGCGCCAGCAGCTTAATTGGGGGACGGGAGACCCAGTACTTC. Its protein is CASSLIGGRETQYF.

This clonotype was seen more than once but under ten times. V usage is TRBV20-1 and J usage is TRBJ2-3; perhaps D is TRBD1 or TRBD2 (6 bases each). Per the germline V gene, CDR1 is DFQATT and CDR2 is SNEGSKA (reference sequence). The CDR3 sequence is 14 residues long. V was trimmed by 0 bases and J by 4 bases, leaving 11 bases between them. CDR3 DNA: TGCAGTGCTAGAGAGGGGGGCCCCGCAGATACGCAGTATTTT. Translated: CSAREGGPADTQYF.

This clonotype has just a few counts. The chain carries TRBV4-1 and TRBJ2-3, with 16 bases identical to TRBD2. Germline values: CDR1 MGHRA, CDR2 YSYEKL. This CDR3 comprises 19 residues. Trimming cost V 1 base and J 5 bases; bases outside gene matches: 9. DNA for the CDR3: TGCGCCAGCAGCCAAGCTCCGGGACTAGCGGGGGGGTTTCGAGATACGCAGTATTTT. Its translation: CASSQAPGLAGGFRDTQYF.

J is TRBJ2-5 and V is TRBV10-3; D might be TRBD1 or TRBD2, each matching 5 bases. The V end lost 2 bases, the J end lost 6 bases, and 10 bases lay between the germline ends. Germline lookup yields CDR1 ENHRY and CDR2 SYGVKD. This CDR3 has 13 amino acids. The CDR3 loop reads CAISEGTEQTQYF. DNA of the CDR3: TGTGCCATCAGTGAGGGGACCGAGCAGACCCAGTACTTC.

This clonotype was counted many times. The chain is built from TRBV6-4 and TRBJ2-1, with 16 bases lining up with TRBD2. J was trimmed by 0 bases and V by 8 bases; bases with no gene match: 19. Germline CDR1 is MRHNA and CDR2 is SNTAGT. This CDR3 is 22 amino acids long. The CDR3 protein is CASRPRPPGLAGGGSSYNEQFF. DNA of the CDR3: TGTGCCAGCCGTCCCAGGCCGCCGGGACTAGCGGGAGGGGGAAGCTCCTACAATGAGCAGTTCTTC.

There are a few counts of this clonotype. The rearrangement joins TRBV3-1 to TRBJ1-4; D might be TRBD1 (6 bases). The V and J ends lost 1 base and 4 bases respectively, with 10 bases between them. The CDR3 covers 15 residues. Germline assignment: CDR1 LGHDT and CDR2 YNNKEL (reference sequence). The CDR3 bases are TGTGCCAGCAGCCAAGCAGGGGCGGGTAATGAAAAACTGTTTTTT. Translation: CASSQAGAGNEKLFF.

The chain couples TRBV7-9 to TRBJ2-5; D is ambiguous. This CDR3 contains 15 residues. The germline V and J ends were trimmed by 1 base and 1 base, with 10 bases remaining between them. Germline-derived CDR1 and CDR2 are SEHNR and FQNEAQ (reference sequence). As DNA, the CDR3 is TGTGCCAGCAGCTTAGTGGTGGGGTCCCAAGAGACCCAGTACTTC. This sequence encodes CASSLVVGSQETQYF. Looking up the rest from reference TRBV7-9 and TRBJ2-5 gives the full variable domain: DTGVSQNPRHKITKRGQNVTFRCDPISEHNRLYWYRQTLGQGPEFLTYFQNEAQLEKSRLLSDRFSAERPKGSFSTLEIQRTEQGDSAMYLCASSLVVGSQETQYFGPGTRLLVL.